The 5 T cell receptor beta chains presented below share a single source sample, sequenced in a study of neurological immune-mediated disorders. Using its own MiXCR run on the 5' RACE reads, TCRdb lists one record per CDR3 protein. The sample records under 80,000 distinct CDR3 sequences, 4% to 6% being singletons. Input material: PBMCs. The source of these receptors is a young woman with multiple sclerosis.

This clonotype showed up many times. This chain uses TRBV20-1 with TRBJ2-5; 8 positions match TRBD2. From germline, CDR1 is DFQATT and CDR2 SNEGSKA (reference sequence). Trimming at V came to 6 bases and at J to 7 bases, leaving 16 bases not matched to a gene. The CDR3 contains 15 residues. CDR3 DNA: TGCAGTGCCCCCGGAGGGGCGGGGGGTGGAGGGACCCAGTACTTC. Its protein is CSAPGGAGGGGTQYF.

The chain uses TRBV20-1 and TRBJ1-1; weak D call: TRBD1 (5 bases). V was shortened by 0 bases and J by 1 base, with 12 bases between the two germline ends. The CDR3 runs 15 residues. CDR1 DFQATT and CDR2 SNEGSKA come from the germline V gene (reference sequence). The CDR3 sequence is CSARDPRVPNTEAFF. DNA for the CDR3: TGCAGTGCTAGAGATCCCAGGGTTCCGAACACTGAAGCTTTCTTT.

Ten or more counts support this clonotype. This chain links TRBV15 with TRBJ2-3; no clear D. Germline V gene data show CDR1 as LNHNV and CDR2 as YYDKDF (reference sequence). The CDR3 totals 14 residues. Trimming shortened V by 5 bases and J by 2 bases, and 11 bases separated the two germline ends. CDR3 sequence (DNA): TGTGCCACCAGCGGTGGGCAGGACACAGATACGCAGTATTTT. It codes for CATSGGQDTDTQYF.

This clonotype was found a few times. The rearrangement joins TRBV11-2 to TRBJ2-5, with TRBD1 identical over 7 bases. Germline trimming cut 6 bases from V and 3 bases from J; bases unmatched to any gene: 4. Germline V gene data show CDR1 as SGHAT and CDR2 as FQNNGV. CDR3 length: 13 amino acids. The DNA for the CDR3 is TGTGCCAGCAGGAACAGGGGTGAAGAGACCCAGTACTTC. This translates into CASRNRGEETQYF.

Comment on this clonotype: A read error may explain this, as a much larger clone is one base away. V and J are TRBV5-1 and TRBJ2-2; no reliable D call. The CDR3 length is 16 residues. Germline-derived CDR1 and CDR2 are SGHRS and YFSETQ. Trimming left V 4 bases short and J 3 bases short, with 16 bases between. DNA for the CDR3: TGCGCCAGCAGCGCGGCCCCAGCCACGGACACCGGGGAGCTGTTTTTT. It codes for CASSAAPATDTGELFF.